Each of the 9 T cell receptor beta chains below was sequenced from the same sample in a study of T cells after yellow fever vaccination. TCRdb redid the calling of the 5' RACE reads with MiXCR, one entry per CDR3 protein. Of 50,000 to 75,000 distinct CDR3 sequences listed, around 6.9% were seen once; the top ten hold around 44%. The specimen comprised CD8+ T cells sorted from PBMCs, sampled on the day of the first yellow fever vaccination. These receptors all come from a man between 18 and 29 years old who received the YFV17D yellow fever vaccine.

In this sample, this clonotype turned up many times. The chain is built from TRBV5-1 and TRBJ2-3; D gene ambiguous. V shed 3 bases and J shed 2 bases, with 10 bases lying between them. This CDR3 region has 14 residues. The germline gives CDR1 SGHRS, CDR2 YFSETQ. CDR3 sequence: CASSSYRHTDTQYF. The CDR3 coding sequence is TGCGCCAGCAGCTCCTATCGTCACACAGATACGCAGTATTTT. The full variable domain, completed using reference TRBV5-1 and TRBJ2-3, is KAGVTQTPRYLIKTRGQQVTLSCSPISGHRSVSWYQQTPGQGLQFLFEYFSETQRNKGNFPGRFSGRQFSNSRSEMNVSTLELGDSALYLCASSSYRHTDTQYFGPGTRLTVL.

This clonotype was seen many times. The chain combines TRBV12-3 or TRBV12-4 with TRBJ1-1; unclear D gene. Deletions cut 7 bases from V and 11 bases from J, with 23 bases between. The CDR3 covers 14 residues. The DNA for the CDR3 is TGTGCCAGCAAACCAACCATTCGGCCCCTGCGGGCTTTCTTT. It yields the protein CASKPTIRPLRAFF.

This clonotype was recorded a few times. CDR3 sequence: CASSPYREGTEAFF. The CDR3 bases are TGCGCCAGCAGTCCCTACAGGGAGGGTACTGAAGCTTTCTTT. The rearrangement links TRBV5-1 to TRBJ1-1, with D tentatively TRBD1 (6 bases). V gave up 5 bases and J gave up 5 bases, with 16 bases separating them. Germline values: CDR1 SGHRS, CDR2 YFSETQ. This CDR3 has 14 amino acids.

This clonotype was counted ten times or more. The chain is built from TRBV29-1 and TRBJ2-1; D is undetermined. This CDR3 contains 11 residues. Germline V gene lookup returns CDR1 SQVTM and CDR2 ANQGSEA. V lost 3 bases to trimming and J lost 4 bases, with 4 bases between them. Here the CDR3 reads CSVDRYNEQFF. DNA of the CDR3: TGCAGCGTTGACCGATACAATGAGCAGTTCTTC.

This clonotype was recorded at least ten times. V is TRBV14 and J is TRBJ2-7; 9 nucleotides align to TRBD1. Germline assignment: CDR1 SGHDN and CDR2 FVKESK. J gave up 7 bases and V 10 bases, and 14 bases lay outside the gene matches. CDR3 size: 14 residues. The CDR3 sequence is CATPRGTGYTEQYF. The CDR3 DNA reads as TGTGCCACCCCGAGGGGGACAGGGTATACGGAGCAGTACTTC.

This clonotype has just a few counts. J is TRBJ2-5 and V is TRBV11-2; D unresolved. V was pared by 4 bases and J by 5 bases, with 17 bases between. The CDR3 sequence is 15 residues long. In germline, CDR1 is SGHAT, CDR2 FQNNGV. CDR3 residues: CASSSSHQGYETQYF. The CDR3, as DNA: TGTGCCAGCAGCTCATCCCACCAAGGGTACGAGACCCAGTACTTC.

This clonotype was counted a few times. This chain uses TRBV4-1 with TRBJ1-5; D not certain. The CDR3 sequence is 15 residues long. Trimming removed 1 base at V and 3 bases at J, with 10 bases between. CDR1 and CDR2 (germline): MGHRA, YSYEKL. Written as DNA, the CDR3 is TGCGCCAGCAGCCAAGTAGGTCAGTCCAATCAGCCCCAGCATTTT. Encoded protein: CASSQVGQSNQPQHF.

Ten or more counts support this clonotype. The chain joins TRBV7-9 to TRBJ2-5; D is possibly TRBD2 (6 bases). This CDR3 has 15 residues. Between the trimmed V and J ends, which lost 4 bases and 2 bases, there was a span of 14 bases. CDR1 SEHNR and CDR2 FQNEAQ come from the germline V gene (reference sequence). In DNA form, the CDR3 reads TGTGCCAGCAGCTCCCCTCGGGGAGGTCAAGAGACCCAGTACTTC. Translation gives CASSSPRGGQETQYF.

V gene TRBV7-6 combines with J gene TRBJ1-1; D is unclear. Between the trimmed V and J ends, which lost 5 bases and 3 bases, there was a span of 10 bases. Germline loops: CDR1 SGHVS, CDR2 FNYEAQ. The CDR3 sequence is 13 residues long. In nucleotides, the CDR3 is TGTGCCAGCAGCCCCGGGAGTTACACTGAAGCTTTCTTT. Translating it yields CASSPGSYTEAFF.